The source of this T cell receptor (beta chain) is a study of PD-1 blockade in classical Hodgkin lymphoma. Relapse was seen in all patients after autologous stem cell transplantation, and brentuximab vedotin exposure was variable. As regards this clone: The antigen is not known.

Trimming took off 1 base at V and 2 bases at J, with 13 bases between the two ends. The V gene's germline CDR1 is MDHEN and CDR2 SYDVKM. The CDR3 has 16 amino acids. The protocol was immunoSEQ multiplex PCR, while the TCRdb copy is restricted to in-frame clones and leaves out a portion. Here the sample spans fewer than 65,000 clones, more than 90% being singletons. General study results and limits: There remain no defined causes for the repertoire differences, which possibly reflect disease activity or prior therapy.

This rearrangement joins TRBV28 to TRBJ2-3; either TRBD1 or TRBD2 may fit D (5 bases each). This TCR was sampled from a human donor with classical Hodgkin lymphoma. The sequencing used peripheral blood mononuclear cells (PBMCs), collected at baseline. The CDR3 region is CASSLSGWGSTDTQYF. The CDR3 DNA reads as TGTGCCAGCAGTTTATCAGGGTGGGGGTCCACAGATACGCAGTATTTT.